This is a list of T cell receptor beta chains from one sample in a study of CD8 T cells in Susac syndrome. One entry per CDR3 protein, called by TCRdb with MiXCR from the immunoSEQ multiplex PCR reads. The table includes about 200,000 distinct CDR3 sequences, 85% to 95% detected once. Sequencing input: CD4+ T cells from PBMCs. The receptors here all came from a human donor in good health. Both conserved end residues are part of each CDR3. The D gene is left open where the match is weak. A row's size may be missing; if present it is once, few, many or a size class.

j_call: TRBJ1-5
d_call: .
v_call: TRBV7-2
clone_size: .
cdr3_nt: TGTGCCAGCAGCTATCAGAATCAGCCCCAGCATTTT
cdr3_aa: CASSYQNQPQHF

j_call: TRBJ2-5
d_call: .
v_call: TRBV15
clone_size: .
cdr3_nt: TGTGCCACCAGCAGAGATTTTAGGGAGACCCAGTACTTC
cdr3_aa: CATSRDFRETQYF

j_call: TRBJ2-2
d_call: .
v_call: TRBV6-5
clone_size: .
cdr3_nt: TGTGCCAGCAGTTACGTTCTCCTAACCGGGGAGCTGTTTTTT
cdr3_aa: CASSYVLLTGELFF

j_call: TRBJ2-5
d_call: .
v_call: TRBV24-1
clone_size: .
cdr3_nt: TGTGCCACCAGTGATTTGCGGGTGAATGGTTGGGAGACCCAGTACTTC
cdr3_aa: CATSDLRVNGWETQYF

j_call: TRBJ2-3
d_call: TRBD2
v_call: TRBV12-3/TRBV12-4
clone_size: few
cdr3_nt: TGTGCCAGCAGTTCCGGGACTAGCGGCACAGATACGCAGTATTTT
cdr3_aa: CASSSGTSGTDTQYF

j_call: TRBJ2-5
d_call: TRBD2
v_call: TRBV28
clone_size: .
cdr3_nt: TGTGCCAGCAACCGGGACACGAAGCGGGGGGAGACCCAGTACTTC
cdr3_aa: CASNRDTKRGETQYF

j_call: TRBJ2-1
d_call: TRBD2
v_call: TRBV29-1
clone_size: .
cdr3_nt: TGCAGCGTCTCAACTAGCGGGAGGAACAATGAGCAGTTCTTC
cdr3_aa: CSVSTSGRNNEQFF

j_call: TRBJ2-5
d_call: .
v_call: TRBV18
clone_size: .
cdr3_nt: TGTGCCAGCTCACCACCCGACAGCCGCGAGACCCAGTACTTC
cdr3_aa: CASSPPDSRETQYF

j_call: TRBJ2-5
d_call: .
v_call: TRBV7-2
clone_size: few
cdr3_nt: TGTGCCAGCAGCTCCACCTTCCAAGAGACCCAGTACTTC
cdr3_aa: CASSSTFQETQYF

j_call: TRBJ1-6
d_call: TRBD1
v_call: TRBV4-1
clone_size: .
cdr3_nt: TGCGCCAGCAGCCAAGATAGGACAGGCCGACGGAATTCACCCCTCCACTTT
cdr3_aa: CASSQDRTGRRNSPLHF

j_call: TRBJ1-5
d_call: .
v_call: TRBV18
clone_size: .
cdr3_nt: TGTGCCAGCTCACCCCAGGATCAGCCCCAGCATTTT
cdr3_aa: CASSPQDQPQHF

j_call: TRBJ2-7
d_call: TRBD1
v_call: TRBV29-1
clone_size: once
cdr3_nt: TGCAGCGTCGGGCGGCGGGACAGGGCCTACGAGCAGTACTTC
cdr3_aa: CSVGRRDRAYEQYF

j_call: TRBJ2-7
d_call: TRBD1
v_call: TRBV27
clone_size: .
cdr3_nt: TGTGCCAGCAGTCGGACAGGGGGCGCGGGCTACGAGCAGTACTTC
cdr3_aa: CASSRTGGAGYEQYF

j_call: TRBJ2-5
d_call: .
v_call: TRBV3-1
clone_size: .
cdr3_nt: TGTGCCAGCAGCCAAGGGCAGCGGGCTTCGCAAGAGACCCAGTACTTC
cdr3_aa: CASSQGQRASQETQYF

j_call: TRBJ1-1
d_call: .
v_call: TRBV28
clone_size: .
cdr3_nt: TGTGCCAGTCGTAAGGGGCACAACACTGAAGCTTTCTTT
cdr3_aa: CASRKGHNTEAFF

j_call: TRBJ2-1
d_call: TRBD2
v_call: TRBV5-1
clone_size: .
cdr3_nt: TGCGCCAGCAGCTCAGGACTAGGGGCAGCCTACAATGAGCAGTTCTTC
cdr3_aa: CASSSGLGAAYNEQFF

j_call: TRBJ1-5
d_call: .
v_call: TRBV29-1
clone_size: .
cdr3_nt: TGCAGCACGACGGGGGGGGTTGGTCAGCCCCAGCATTTT
cdr3_aa: CSTTGGVGQPQHF

j_call: TRBJ2-5
d_call: TRBD2
v_call: TRBV5-1
clone_size: .
cdr3_nt: TGCGCCAGCAGCTTGAGGACTAGCCAAGAGACCCAGTACTTC
cdr3_aa: CASSLRTSQETQYF

j_call: TRBJ2-7
d_call: .
v_call: TRBV3-1
clone_size: .
cdr3_nt: TGTGCCAGCAGCCAAGATCTAGGGTACTCCTACGAGCAGTACTTC
cdr3_aa: CASSQDLGYSYEQYF

j_call: TRBJ2-5
d_call: .
v_call: TRBV5-1
clone_size: .
cdr3_nt: TGCGCCAGCAGCCGGGGGTTCGGGGAGACCCAGTACTTC
cdr3_aa: CASSRGFGETQYF

j_call: TRBJ2-1
d_call: TRBD2
v_call: TRBV7-9
clone_size: .
cdr3_nt: TGTGCCAGCAGCCACGTTATAGCGGGAGGGCCCGTAAATGAGCAGTTCTTC
cdr3_aa: CASSHVIAGGPVNEQFF

j_call: TRBJ2-4
d_call: .
v_call: TRBV24-1
clone_size: .
cdr3_nt: TGTGCCACCAGTGATCCAGGGAGTGAGGACATTCAGTACTTC
cdr3_aa: CATSDPGSEDIQYF

j_call: TRBJ1-3
d_call: .
v_call: TRBV7-9
clone_size: .
cdr3_nt: TGTGCCAGCAGTTCCGGGACCCGCTCTGGAAACACCATATATTTT
cdr3_aa: CASSSGTRSGNTIYF